The 21 T cell receptor beta chains in this list originate from one sample, sequenced in a study of siplizumab effects on memory and regulatory T cells. The protocol was immunoSEQ multiplex PCR, while the TCRdb copy is restricted to in-frame clones and leaves out a portion. The sample records about 120,000 clones, around 93% being singletons. Specimen: non-Treg CD4+ T cells sorted from blood. The receptors come from a human donor in good health.

This sequence joins TRBV5-4 and TRBJ2-1; 7 bases match TRBD1. J gave up 3 bases and V 4 bases, and 7 bases lay outside the gene matches. Germline CDR1 reads SGHNT; CDR2 reads YYREEE (reference sequence). This CDR3 region has 15 residues. This CDR3 reads CASSAGQELYNEQFF. CDR3 nucleotide sequence: TGTGCCAGCAGCGCCGGACAGGAACTCTACAATGAGCAGTTCTTC.

This chain joins TRBV4-1 and TRBJ1-5; D not resolved. There are 15 residues in the CDR3. Looked up from germline, CDR1 is MGHRA and CDR2 is YSYEKL. Trimming shortened V by 3 bases and J by 0 bases, and 9 bases separated the two germline ends. The CDR3 here is CASSHEQYSNQPQHF. Here the CDR3 DNA reads TGCGCCAGCAGCCACGAACAATATAGCAATCAGCCCCAGCATTTT.

This rearrangement joins TRBV9 to TRBJ2-2; tentative D call: TRBD1 (7 bases). The CDR3 is made up of 16 amino acids. V was cut by 1 base and J by 1 base, with 11 bases left in between. Germline V lookup: CDR1 SGDLS, CDR2 YYNGEE. The CDR3, as DNA: TGTGCCAGCAGCGTAAGGGGGGACAGGAACACCGGGGAGCTGTTTTTT. Protein: CASSVRGDRNTGELFF.

The chain has TRBV5-1 and TRBJ1-1; 8 bases are a match to TRBD1. Germline-derived CDR1 and CDR2 are SGHRS and YFSETQ. The CDR3 covers 13 residues. V was clipped by 7 bases and J by 2 bases; unmatched bases: 4. CDR3 protein: CASGQGANTEAFF. In DNA, the CDR3 is TGCGCCAGCGGTCAGGGGGCTAACACTGAAGCTTTCTTT.

The V call is TRBV14, the J call TRBJ2-7, with 9 bases that match TRBD1. Germline CDR1 is SGHDN and CDR2 is FVKESK. This CDR3 comprises 15 residues. Trimming took 4 bases from V and 3 from J; bases not matched to a gene: 7. The DNA of the CDR3 is TGTGCCAGCAGCCCATCCCGGGACAGGGACTACGAGCAGTACTTC. Protein product: CASSPSRDRDYEQYF.

The chain uses TRBV5-6 and TRBJ1-1; tentatively, D is TRBD1 (5 bases). The germline V gene has CDR1 SGHDT and CDR2 YYEEEE. Trimming took off 2 bases at V and 3 bases at J, with 14 bases between the two ends. The length of the CDR3 is 15 residues. The CDR3 region is CASSFLAGRDTEAFF. The CDR3 DNA sequence: TGTGCCAGCAGCTTTTTGGCAGGGAGGGACACTGAAGCTTTCTTT.

V gene TRBV5-4 combines with J gene TRBJ2-5, with D unclear. The CDR3 covers 14 residues. CDR1 is SGHNT and CDR2 is YYREEE in the germline V gene (reference sequence). The V gene lost 4 bases and the J gene lost 0 bases, with 10 bases spanning the gap. CDR3 sequence reads: CASSPIAHQETQYF. In DNA, the CDR3 is TGTGCCAGCAGCCCAATCGCCCACCAAGAGACCCAGTACTTC.

This chain joins TRBV5-1 and TRBJ2-5; D is unresolved. The CDR3 spans 13 residues. Germline loops: CDR1 SGHRS, CDR2 YFSETQ. Trimming left V 0 bases short and J 4 bases short, with 7 bases between. This CDR3 is CASSLAGLETQYF. In nucleotides, the CDR3 is TGCGCCAGCAGCTTGGCCGGGCTAGAGACCCAGTACTTC.

The rearrangement joins TRBV9 to TRBJ2-3, with D possibly matching TRBD2 (5 bases). V was trimmed by 0 bases and J by 5 bases, leaving 10 bases between them. Germline CDR1 is SGDLS and CDR2 is YYNGEE. This CDR3 is built from 14 residues. The CDR3 protein is CASSVAAGGDTQYF. Here the CDR3 DNA reads TGTGCCAGCAGCGTAGCGGCCGGAGGAGATACGCAGTATTTT.

A single count supports this clone. The chain combines TRBV10-3 with TRBJ1-2; no definite D call. V lost 3 bases and J lost 5, with 7 bases in between. Germline CDR1 reads ENHRY; CDR2 reads SYGVKD. CDR3 length equals 12 residues. CDR3 coding DNA: TGTGCCATCAGTGACACGGGGTATGGCTACACCTTC. Translating gives CAISDTGYGYTF.

This clone was observed once. The chain recombines TRBV28 with TRBJ1-5; 7 bases align to TRBD1. This CDR3 is built from 16 residues. Germline CDR1 is MDHEN and CDR2 is SYDVKM. V gave up 3 bases and J gave up 0 bases; unmatched junction bases: 5. CDR3 DNA: TGTGCCAGCAGTTTGACAGGGATTTATAGCAATCAGCCCCAGCATTTT. Translating gives CASSLTGIYSNQPQHF.

This chain joins TRBV10-2 and TRBJ1-3, with TRBD1 as a possible D gene (6 bases). V lost 9 bases and J lost 3, with 15 bases in between. The length of the CDR3 is 14 residues. CDR1 WSHSY and CDR2 SAAADI come from the germline V gene. CDR3 bases: TGCGCCAGTCAGAGGGGGGCCGGTGGAAACACCATATATTTT. Translation: CASQRGAGGNTIYF.

Here the CDR3 reads CASSAGTGLDEQFF. The CDR3 bases are TGTGCCAGCAGCGCCGGGACAGGGTTGGATGAGCAGTTCTTC. The V call is TRBV9, the J call TRBJ2-1, with 9 nucleotides matching TRBD1. After removal of 3 bases from V and 8 bases from J, the junction contained 6 bases not matched to a gene. The CDR3 has 14 residues. Germline V gene data show CDR1 as SGDLS and CDR2 as YYNGEE.

This clone occurred a few times. The V call is TRBV5-1, the J call TRBJ1-6; D is uncertain. There are 15 residues in the CDR3. Germline CDR1 is SGHRS and CDR2 is YFSETQ. V lost 1 base and J 7 bases, leaving 12 bases between the germline ends. CDR3 in DNA: TGCGCCAGCAGCTTGTCCAGTCGTGTGAATTCACCCCTCCACTTT. Translation gives CASSLSSRVNSPLHF. Supplemented by reference TRBV5-1 and TRBJ1-6, the full variable domain reads KAGVTQTPRYLIKTRGQQVTLSCSPISGHRSVSWYQQTPGQGLQFLFEYFSETQRNKGNFPGRFSGRQFSNSRSEMNVSTLELGDSALYLCASSLSSRVNSPLHFGNGTRLTVT.

The sample holds one count of this clone. This rearrangement joins TRBV7-9 to TRBJ1-6, with 12 bases identical to TRBD1. V lost 3 bases to trimming and J lost 7 bases; unmatched junction nucleotides: 4. From germline, CDR1 is SEHNR and CDR2 FQNEAQ (reference sequence). The CDR3 sequence is 16 residues long. In nucleotides, the CDR3 is TGTGCCAGCAGCTTTGCCGGGACAGGGGGCAATTCACCCCTCCACTTT. It encodes CASSFAGTGGNSPLHF.

The chain carries TRBV7-7 and TRBJ2-2, with TRBD1 matching 9 bases. The CDR3 covers 15 residues. V lost 4 bases to trimming and J lost 2 bases; unmatched junction nucleotides: 2. In germline, CDR1 is SSHAT, CDR2 FNYEAQ (reference sequence). The CDR3 DNA sequence: TGTGCCAGCAGCTGGGACAGGGCCAACACCGGGGAGCTGTTTTTT. Translation gives CASSWDRANTGELFF.

The chain couples TRBV5-1 to TRBJ1-2, with D unresolved. V was pared by 4 bases and J by 4 bases, with 20 bases between. There are 16 residues in the CDR3. Per germline, CDR1 SGHRS and CDR2 YFSETQ. The chain's CDR3 is CASSGGDTGRSYGYTF. In DNA, the CDR3 is TGCGCCAGCAGCGGCGGCGATACCGGACGGTCCTATGGCTACACCTTC.

The rearrangement uses TRBV7-9 and TRBJ2-7, with D possibly being TRBD1 (6 bases). In germline, CDR1 is SEHNR, CDR2 FQNEAQ (reference sequence). Trimming stripped 5 bases from V and 4 bases from J, with 15 bases between. This CDR3 contains 14 residues. CDR3 sequence reads: CASSQGNSGYEQYF. CDR3 bases: TGTGCCAGCAGCCAGGGGAATTCTGGTTACGAGCAGTACTTC.

The rearrangement links TRBV18 to TRBJ1-2; D is unresolved. Germline values: CDR1 KGHSH, CDR2 LQKENI. V lost 1 base to trimming and J lost 8 bases, with 17 bases between them. The CDR3 sequence is 15 residues long. The CDR3 spells CASSPRKGGVGGYTF. The CDR3 DNA follows: TGTGCCAGCTCACCACGGAAAGGTGGAGTAGGCGGCTACACCTTC.

This chain joins TRBV2 and TRBJ1-1; no reliable D call. The V end was cut by 2 bases, the J end by 5 bases, with 15 bases between. CDR1 is SNHLY, CDR2 FYNNEI, per germline. CDR3 size: 15 residues. The CDR3, as DNA: TGTGCCAGCAGTGAACCCCAGAGGTCGAGTACTGAAGCTTTCTTT. This sequence encodes CASSEPQRSSTEAFF. The full variable domain, in which reference TRBV2 and TRBJ1-1 provide the parts outside the CDR3, is EPEVTQTPSHQVTQMGQEVILRCVPISNHLYFYWYRQILGQKVEFLVSFYNNEISEKSEIFDDQFSVERPDGSNFTLKIRSTKLEDSAMYFCASSEPQRSSTEAFFGQGTRLTVV.

About this clone itself: The sample holds other DNA sequences that translate to the same CDR3. The genes are TRBV28 and TRBJ2-7; D remains ambiguous. Between the trimmed V and J ends, which lost 2 bases and 4 bases, there was a span of 3 bases. Germline CDR1 reads MDHEN; CDR2 reads SYDVKM. This CDR3 has 11 residues. The CDR3 nucleotides are TGTGCCAGCAGTTTACTTTACGAGCAGTACTTC. Its translation is CASSLLYEQYF.